The 5 T cell receptor beta chains below were found in one sample sequenced in a study of cytomegalovirus exposure and HLA in healthy donors (dated 2017 in TCRdb). Libraries were constructed by the immunoSEQ multiplex PCR assay. For the multiplex PCR, a mixture combining 60 forward primers for TCR Vbeta segments and 13 reverse primers for TCR Jbeta segments was used. In TCRdb, the immuneACCESS table is reduced to in-frame sequences with V and J assigned. These tables do not hold every clone; where another copy was compared, an unresolved V gene accounts for under half, and the others remain unexplained. Counted in this sample were some 170,000 clones; around 75% of them appeared once. The ten most abundant clones make up 2.5% to 3% of the sample. Sequenced: PBMCs. The receptors were sampled from a woman in her fifties or sixties in good health and CMV-seropositive.

The chain couples TRBV4-1 to TRBJ1-4, with 9 bases fitting TRBD1. This CDR3 spans 15 amino acids. J gave up 8 bases and V 1 base, and 5 bases lay outside the gene matches. In germline, CDR1 is MGHRA, CDR2 YSYEKL. The CDR3 nucleotides read TGCGCCAGCAGCCAAGGGGACAGGGTGTACGAAAAACTGTTTTTT. Translated, it gives CASSQGDRVYEKLFF.

The J gene is TRBJ2-5, the V gene TRBV7-9; 7 bases match TRBD1. CDR3 length equals 12 residues. V shed 11 bases, J shed 3 bases, and the junction held 6 bases outside the gene matches. Germline values: CDR1 SEHNR, CDR2 FQNEAQ (reference sequence). The CDR3 nucleotides are TGTGCCGGAAGGGGGCCAAAAGAGACCCAGTACTTC. It yields the protein CAGRGPKETQYF.

The gene calls are TRBV5-4 and TRBJ2-5, with TRBD2 matching over 11 bases. The trim removed 4 bases at V and 7 bases at J, leaving 12 bases unmatched. The CDR3 runs to 16 residues. Germline CDR1 reads SGHNT; CDR2 reads YYREEE (reference sequence). CDR3: CASSQSVSGGVGTQYF. CDR3 nucleotide sequence: TGTGCCAGCAGCCAGTCGGTTAGCGGGGGGGTTGGGACCCAGTACTTC.

The chain links TRBV6-1 to TRBJ1-5; a possible D gene is TRBD1 (6 bases). The CDR3 is 14 amino acids. V was shortened by 2 bases and J by 7 bases, with 12 bases between the two germline ends. Germline V gives CDR1 MNHNS, CDR2 SASEGT. The CDR3 sequence: CASSERGAGQPQHF. The CDR3 DNA follows: TGTGCCAGCAGTGAACGGGGGGCAGGGCAGCCCCAGCATTTT.

The chain combines TRBV11-2 with TRBJ2-1, with D hard to call. The germline gives CDR1 SGHAT, CDR2 FQNNGV. V was cut by 1 base and J by 8 bases, with 3 bases left in between. The CDR3 contains 11 residues. This CDR3 is CASSLGHEQFF. The CDR3 DNA is TGTGCCAGCAGCTTAGGGCATGAGCAGTTCTTC.